These 7 T cell receptor beta chains were sequenced from one sample in a study of preoperative IRX-2 immunotherapy in early breast cancer. Sequenced by immunoSEQ multiplex PCR; TCRdb stores in-frame clones only, minus some. The table has tens of thousands of clones, nearly 90% seen once; the top ten hold around a tenth. Treatment meaning: preoperative locoregional IRX-2 cytokine immunotherapy. The sample was collected from a patient treated with IRX-2 immunotherapy. These receptors were taken from a human donor with breast cancer.

The chain has TRBV6-1 and TRBJ1-5; 7 bases are shared with TRBD1. The CDR3 spans 15 residues. V lost 6 bases and J lost 3; bases outside the gene matches: 8. Germline values: CDR1 MNHNS, CDR2 SASEGT. The CDR3 nucleotides read TGTGCCAGCAGGAGGGGGACAGCAGTCAATCAGCCCCAGCATTTT. It translates to CASRRGTAVNQPQHF.

This rearrangement joins TRBV5-4 to TRBJ1-1; D not resolved. V was pared by 1 base and J by 1 base, with 5 bases between. Germline CDR1 SGHNT, CDR2 YYREEE (reference sequence). The CDR3 contains 13 residues. CDR3 bases: TGTGCCAGCAGCTTGAAGGAGAACACTGAAGCTTTCTTT. Amino acid sequence: CASSLKENTEAFF.

The V call is TRBV11-2, the J call TRBJ2-7, with D maybe TRBD2 (5 bases). Trimming left V 3 bases short and J 4 bases short, with 16 bases between. Germline V gene data show CDR1 as SGHAT and CDR2 as FQNNGV. The CDR3 covers 15 residues. This CDR3 reads CASSLGVGTHYEQYF. Here the CDR3 DNA reads TGTGCCAGCAGCTTGGGAGTAGGAACTCATTACGAGCAGTACTTC.

This clone was seen only once. This chain uses TRBV18 with TRBJ2-1; 16 nucleotides align to TRBD2. This CDR3 is built from 17 residues. The germline gives CDR1 KGHSH, CDR2 LQKENI. Unmatched junction bases numbered 6, after V lost 1 base and J lost 9 bases. The CDR3 sequence: CASSPLGTSGGAGEQFF. The CDR3 nucleotides are TGTGCCAGCTCACCACTCGGGACTAGCGGGGGGGCCGGTGAGCAGTTCTTC.

This clone has more than one count but fewer than ten. V usage is TRBV19 and J usage is TRBJ1-5, with D possibly TRBD1 on 6 matching bases. The CDR3 loop spans 18 amino acids. Trimming took 7 bases from V and 1 from J, leaving 23 bases between them. Germline CDR1 is LNHDA and CDR2 is SQIVND (reference sequence). Written as DNA, the CDR3 is TGTGCCAGTACCCCGGGGGGGCGGTCGGGGTCGAGCAATCAGCCCCAGCATTTT. Translating gives CASTPGGRSGSSNQPQHF.

The chain joins TRBV6-5 to TRBJ1-2; 9 bases agree with TRBD1. Germline V gives CDR1 MNHEY, CDR2 SVGAGI. The CDR3 is 13 residues long. V lost 4 bases to trimming and J lost 7 bases; unmatched junction nucleotides: 4. The CDR3 nucleotides read TGTGCCAGCAGTTCACAGGGGGCTGGTGGCTACACCTTC. Translated, it gives CASSSQGAGGYTF.

J is TRBJ2-1 and V is TRBV5-1; maybe TRBD1 (6 bases). Trimming cost V 3 bases and J 8 bases, with 21 bases left between them. The CDR3 contains 16 residues. CDR1 and CDR2 (germline): SGHRS, YFSETQ. CDR3 coding DNA: TGCGCCAGCAGCTCTCTCGTGGGGGCACAGTCTTATGAGCAGTTCTTC. This codes for CASSSLVGAQSYEQFF.